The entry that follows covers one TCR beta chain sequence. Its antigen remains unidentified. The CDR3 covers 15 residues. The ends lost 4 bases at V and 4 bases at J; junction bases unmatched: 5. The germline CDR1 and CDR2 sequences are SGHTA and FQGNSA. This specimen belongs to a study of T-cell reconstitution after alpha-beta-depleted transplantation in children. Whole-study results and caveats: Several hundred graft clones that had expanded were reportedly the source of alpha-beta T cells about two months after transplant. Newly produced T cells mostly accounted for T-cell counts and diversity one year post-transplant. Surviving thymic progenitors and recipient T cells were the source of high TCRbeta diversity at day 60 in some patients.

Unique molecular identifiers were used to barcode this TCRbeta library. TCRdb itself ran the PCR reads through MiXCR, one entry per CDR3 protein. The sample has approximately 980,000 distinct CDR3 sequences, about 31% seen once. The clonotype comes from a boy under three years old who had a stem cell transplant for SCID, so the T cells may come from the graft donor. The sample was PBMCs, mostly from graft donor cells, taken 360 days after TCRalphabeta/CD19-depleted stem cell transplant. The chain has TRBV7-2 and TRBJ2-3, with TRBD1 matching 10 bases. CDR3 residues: CASSSRDRGADTQYF. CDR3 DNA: TGTGCCAGCAGCTCCCGGGACAGGGGAGCAGATACGCAGTATTTT.